This TCR beta chain was sequenced during a study of blood T cell repertoires in COVID-19. This clone was observed once. This CDR3 has 16 amino acids. CDR1 MNHEY and CDR2 SMNVEV come from the germline V gene (reference sequence). V lost 2 bases, J lost 3 bases, and 9 bases stayed unmatched. The authors' processing: Counts of nucleated cells, estimated from reference gene primer amplification, were obtained. Assay used: immunoSEQ multiplex PCR; TCRdb lists only in-frame clones, some missing. Clone size and V and J calls were adopted from that table, with D and trimming inferred from the DNA. The data hold some 300,000 clones, with approximately 90% observed a single time.

The source material was peripheral blood. The V and J genes are TRBV27 and TRBJ1-1, with 7 bases lining up with TRBD1. The TCR originated in a woman in her fifties or sixties with COVID-19, enrolled during active disease. The CDR3 sequence: CASSLVRGRRDTEAFF. CDR3 DNA: TGTGCCAGCAGTTTAGTAAGGGGGCGCAGGGACACTGAAGCTTTCTTT.